The 21 T cell receptor beta chains in this list originate from one sample, sequenced in a study of shared clonotypes between healthy human individuals. Sequencing used immunoSEQ multiplex PCR; TCRdb keeps in-frame clones, though not all of them. The sample carries nearly 1 million clones, around three quarters recorded once. Sequencing was carried out using memory CD4+ T cells sorted from blood. As to subset: CD45RA-negative fraction. The receptor source for this set is a man younger than 30 in good health.

The gene calls are TRBV28 and TRBJ2-1, with TRBD2 matching 9 bases. The CDR3 contains 16 residues. CDR1 and CDR2 from the germline V gene are MDHEN and SYDVKM. The V and J ends lost 6 bases and 3 bases, in that order; junction bases with no gene match: 9. CDR3 loop: CASSLGRAGGYNEQFF. For the CDR3, the DNA is TGTGCCAGCAGCCTCGGGCGAGCGGGAGGCTACAATGAGCAGTTCTTC.

The J gene is TRBJ2-7, the V gene TRBV6-1, with 7 bases fitting TRBD1. CDR3 size: 15 residues. Germline V gives CDR1 MNHNS, CDR2 SASEGT. The trim removed 0 bases at V and 2 bases at J, leaving 4 bases unmatched. For the CDR3, the DNA is TGTGCCAGCAGTGAAGCGACAGGGAGCCCCTACGAGCAGTACTTC. Translated: CASSEATGSPYEQYF.

A note on this clone: Other DNA sequences in this sample translate to the same CDR3. V usage is TRBV30 and J usage is TRBJ1-2, with 8 positions matching TRBD1. This CDR3 spans 12 amino acids. CDR1 is GTSNPN and CDR2 is SVGIG in the germline V gene (reference sequence). The trim removed 4 bases at V and 4 bases at J, leaving 2 bases unmatched. The CDR3 nucleotides read TGTGCCTGGACCGGGACAGGCTATGGCTACACCTTC. Amino acid sequence: CAWTGTGYGYTF.

This chain joins TRBV2 and TRBJ2-1, with 10 nucleotides matching TRBD1. Germline V gene lookup returns CDR1 SNHLY and CDR2 FYNNEI. V trimming: 4 bases; J trimming: 2 bases; junction bases outside the gene matches: 17. The CDR3 is 20 amino acids. This chain's CDR3 is CASSVSRDRGPDSPYNEQFF. The CDR3 DNA follows: TGTGCCAGCAGTGTATCCCGGGACAGGGGCCCTGACTCACCCTACAATGAGCAGTTCTTC.

V is TRBV7-2 and J is TRBJ1-5, with 8 bases that match TRBD1. The CDR3 has 15 residues. CDR1 and CDR2 (germline): SGHTA, FQGNSA. Losses at the gene ends were 5 bases for V and 2 bases for J; bases not matched to a gene: 5. CDR3 region: CASSAGTGRNQPQHF. The CDR3, as DNA: TGTGCCAGCAGCGCCGGGACAGGTCGCAATCAGCCCCAGCATTTT.

This clone was recorded a few times. The chain combines TRBV10-1 with TRBJ2-6, with no clear D. With 2 bases removed from V and 0 bases from J, the gap between germline ends came to 2 bases. This CDR3 is 14 amino acids long. The germline V gene has CDR1 WNHNN and CDR2 SYGVQD (reference sequence). CDR3 sequence: CASSEGSGANVLTF. CDR3 nucleotide sequence: TGCGCCAGCAGTGAGGGCTCTGGGGCCAACGTCCTGACTTTC.

This sequence joins TRBV7-9 and TRBJ1-2; D call uncertain. The CDR3 extends over 14 amino acids. Looked up from germline, CDR1 is SEHNR and CDR2 is FQNEAQ (reference sequence). Trimming removed 2 bases at V and 2 bases at J, with 9 bases between. The CDR3 region has the DNA TGTGCCAGCAGCTTAAGGACGGAAAACTATGGCTACACCTTC. As protein: CASSLRTENYGYTF. Full variable domain (outside the CDR3, taken from reference TRBV7-9 and TRBJ1-2): DTGVSQNPRHKITKRGQNVTFRCDPISEHNRLYWYRQTLGQGPEFLTYFQNEAQLEKSRLLSDRFSAERPKGSFSTLEIQRTEQGDSAMYLCASSLRTENYGYTFGSGTRLTVV.

The CDR3 sequence is CASSQRLAGGDEQFF. As DNA, the CDR3 is TGCGCCAGCAGCCAAAGACTAGCGGGAGGGGATGAGCAGTTCTTC. The chain is built from TRBV5-1 and TRBJ2-1, with 14 bases that match TRBD2. Trimming took 4 bases from V and 8 from J; bases not matched to a gene: 5. Germline V gene sequence: CDR1 SGHRS, CDR2 YFSETQ. CDR3 size: 15 residues.

This chain uses TRBV14 with TRBJ2-1; the match to TRBD2 covers 8 bases. The CDR3 is 13 amino acids. Germline CDR1 SGHDN, CDR2 FVKESK. V was pared by 3 bases and J by 12 bases, with 7 bases of the junction left unmatched. The CDR3 is CASSHGGVFGQFF. CDR3 in DNA: TGTGCCAGCAGCCACGGGGGGGTATTTGGGCAGTTCTTC.

The chain recombines TRBV27 with TRBJ1-2, with 9 bases that match TRBD1. V trimming: 6 bases; J trimming: 4 bases; junction bases outside the gene matches: 12. CDR3 length: 16 residues. CDR1 MNHEY and CDR2 SMNVEV come from the germline V gene (reference sequence). The CDR3 sequence: CASRDRPGQGTYGYTF. The CDR3 nucleotides are TGTGCCAGCAGAGACAGACCGGGACAGGGTACCTATGGCTACACCTTC.

V is TRBV6-4 and J is TRBJ2-3, with 8 bases that match TRBD2. The germline V gene encodes CDR1 MRHNA and CDR2 SNTAGT. The CDR3 has 15 residues. V dropped 4 bases and J dropped 3; count of bases not matched to a gene: 6. CDR3 bases: TGTGCCAGCAGTGCGTTAGCGGGAAAGACAGATACGCAGTATTTT. Residues: CASSALAGKTDTQYF.

The chain employs TRBV7-8 and TRBJ1-4, with D unclear. Germline loops: CDR1 SGHVS, CDR2 FQNEAQ. The CDR3 contains 15 residues. V shed 2 bases and J shed 0 bases, with 7 bases lying between them. The CDR3 spells CASSLFGATNEKLFF. As DNA, the CDR3 is TGTGCCAGCAGCTTATTTGGCGCAACTAATGAAAAACTGTTTTTT.

The genes are TRBV29-1 and TRBJ1-5; TRBD1 is a possible D gene (5 bases). Germline V gives CDR1 SQVTM, CDR2 ANQGSEA. The CDR3 totals 15 residues. V was clipped by 0 bases and J by 6 bases, with 15 bases between them. This CDR3 is CSVEEGTAGGQPQHF. CDR3 sequence (DNA): TGCAGCGTTGAAGAAGGAACAGCGGGGGGTCAGCCCCAGCATTTT.

The CDR3 loop is CASSLGEGLGGYTF. CDR3 coding DNA: TGTGCCAGCAGCTTAGGTGAGGGCTTGGGCGGCTACACCTTC. The rearrangement uses TRBV11-2 and TRBJ1-2; D call uncertain. The CDR3 sequence is 14 residues long. Germline CDR1 and CDR2: SGHAT and FQNNGV. Trimming removed 1 base at V and 8 bases at J, with 14 bases between.

The rearrangement links TRBV5-1 to TRBJ2-3; 8 bases agree with TRBD2. The CDR3 contains 18 residues. The V gene end was trimmed by 3 bases and the J gene end by 1 base; junction bases not matched to a gene: 13. Germline V gives CDR1 SGHRS, CDR2 YFSETQ. The CDR3 DNA follows: TGCGCCAGCAGCTCAAGAAGCGGGGGACCTCGGGGCACAGATACGCAGTATTTT. It yields the protein CASSSRSGGPRGTDTQYF.

The chain combines TRBV7-2 with TRBJ2-1; TRBD2 agrees at 13 bases. CDR1 SGHTA and CDR2 FQGNSA come from the germline V gene. There are 17 residues in the CDR3. J lost 4 bases, V lost 1 base, and 4 bases had no gene match. The CDR3 loop is CASSLVGTSGVYNEQFF. The CDR3, as DNA: TGTGCCAGCAGCTTAGTCGGGACTAGCGGGGTATACAATGAGCAGTTCTTC.

The CDR3 here is CASSVQQGNGYTF. The CDR3 DNA reads as TGTGCCAGTAGTGTACAACAGGGCAACGGCTACACCTTC. The chain recombines TRBV19 with TRBJ1-2; D might be TRBD1 (6 bases). From germline, CDR1 is LNHDA and CDR2 SQIVND (reference sequence). The CDR3 is made up of 13 amino acids. Trimming left V 5 bases short and J 8 bases short, with 15 bases between.

V usage is TRBV6-1 and J usage is TRBJ2-7; no reliable D call. The CDR3 has 12 amino acids. Trimming cost V 7 bases and J 6 bases, with 13 bases left between them. The germline V gene has CDR1 MNHNS and CDR2 SASEGT. The CDR3 region is CASKSSYPEQYF. CDR3 DNA sequence: TGTGCCAGCAAATCTTCCTATCCCGAGCAGTACTTC.

The V call is TRBV25-1, the J call TRBJ2-3; D is possibly TRBD2 (6 bases). Germline CDR1 reads MGHDK; CDR2 reads SYGVNS. The V and J ends lost 3 bases and 2 bases respectively, with 12 bases between them. The CDR3 consists of 15 residues. In DNA form, the CDR3 reads TGTGCCAGCAGTGAGCTGGGGCGGGACACAGATACGCAGTATTTT. Its protein is CASSELGRDTDTQYF.

The chain joins TRBV2 to TRBJ2-5, with TRBD2 as a possible D gene (5 bases). V lost 8 bases and J 0 bases, leaving 7 bases between the germline ends. Germline CDR1 is SNHLY and CDR2 is FYNNEI. This CDR3 region has 12 residues. The CDR3 sequence is CASARDQETQYF. Written as DNA, the CDR3 is TGTGCCAGCGCGCGGGACCAAGAGACCCAGTACTTC.

This clone was observed a single time. The gene calls are TRBV7-3 and TRBJ2-1, with a tentative D call TRBD2 (5 bases). The V end lost 5 bases, the J end lost 4 bases, and 9 bases lay between the germline ends. Germline V gives CDR1 SGHTA, CDR2 FQGTGA. This CDR3 comprises 13 residues. CDR3 DNA: TGTGCCAGCAGCCCCCGGGGTTACAATGAGCAGTTCTTC. Translated, it gives CASSPRGYNEQFF.